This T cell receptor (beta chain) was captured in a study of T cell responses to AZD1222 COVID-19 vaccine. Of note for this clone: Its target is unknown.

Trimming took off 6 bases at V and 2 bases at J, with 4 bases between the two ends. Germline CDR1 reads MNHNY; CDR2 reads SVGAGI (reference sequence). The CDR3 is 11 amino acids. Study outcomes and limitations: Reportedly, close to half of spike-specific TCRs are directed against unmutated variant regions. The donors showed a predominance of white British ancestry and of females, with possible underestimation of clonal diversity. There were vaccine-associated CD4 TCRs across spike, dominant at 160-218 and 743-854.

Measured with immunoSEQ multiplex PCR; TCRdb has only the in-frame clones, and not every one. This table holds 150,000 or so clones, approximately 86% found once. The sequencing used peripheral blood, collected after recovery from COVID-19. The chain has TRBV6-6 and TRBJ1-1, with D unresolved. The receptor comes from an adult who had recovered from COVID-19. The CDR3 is CASSPNTEAFF. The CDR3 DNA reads TGTGCCAGCAGCCCTAACACTGAAGCTTTCTTT.